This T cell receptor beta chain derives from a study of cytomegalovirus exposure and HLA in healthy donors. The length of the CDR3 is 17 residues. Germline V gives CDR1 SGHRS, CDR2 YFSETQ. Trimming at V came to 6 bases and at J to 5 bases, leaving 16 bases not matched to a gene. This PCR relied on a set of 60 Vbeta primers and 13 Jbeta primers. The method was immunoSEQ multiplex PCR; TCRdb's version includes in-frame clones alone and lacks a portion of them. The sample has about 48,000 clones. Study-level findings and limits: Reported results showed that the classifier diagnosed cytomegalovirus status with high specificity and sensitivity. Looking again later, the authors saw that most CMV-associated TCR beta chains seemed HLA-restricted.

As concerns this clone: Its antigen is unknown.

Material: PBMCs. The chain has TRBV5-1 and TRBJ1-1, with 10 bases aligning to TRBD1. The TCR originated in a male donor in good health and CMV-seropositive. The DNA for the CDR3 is TGCGCCAGCAACCCCAGGGGGGACAGGGGCCGAAGTACTGAAGCTTTCTTT. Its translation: CASNPRGDRGRSTEAFF.